The subject of this entry is one T cell receptor (beta chain). The entry originates in a study of blood T cells in healthy people across ages. CDR1 is SGHRS and CDR2 is YFSETQ in the germline V gene. J gave up 5 bases and V 7 bases, and 14 bases lay outside the gene matches. The CDR3 covers 16 residues. Alongside a J-beta primer mix, a sample-barcoded 5' primer served in a second PCR lasting about 7 to 12 cycles. MiXCR, run by TCRdb on the 5' RACE reads, gives a single entry per CDR3 protein. The sample yields hundreds of thousands of distinct CDR3 sequences, approximately 48% seen once. The clonotype comes from a man in his fifties or sixties in good health. The chain joins TRBV5-1 to TRBJ2-5; TRBD1 matches 10 bases. The specimen was blood. CDR3 residues: CASQRGIGTGEETQYF. CDR3 sequence (DNA): TGCGCCAGCCAAAGAGGGATTGGGACAGGGGAGGAGACCCAGTACTTC.